A selection of T cell receptor beta chains follows, all from one sample in a study of T cells in localized non-small cell lung cancer. This table comes from immunoSEQ multiplex PCR, and its TCRdb copy is limited to in-frame clones, with some not included. Of around 20,000 clones in the sample, roughly nine tenths were seen once. Sequencing was performed on peripheral blood, taken before any cancer treatment. The origin of the receptors is a woman aged 35-75 years with stage I lung adenocarcinoma. CDR3s include the opening cysteine and the closing phenylalanine or tryptophan. A D gene is named only where the DNA matches it firmly. For some rows the clone size is stated as once, few or many, or as a class when expanded; others skip it.

V gene	D gene	J gene	clone size	CDR3 DNA	CDR3 protein
TRBV19	.	TRBJ1-4	once	TGTGCCAGTAGTCTCAACAGGGAGCTTAATGAAAAACTGTTTTTT	CASSLNRELNEKLFF
TRBV6-1	TRBD1	TRBJ1-6	.	TGTGCCAGCAGTGAGGGACAGGGGTCACCCCTCCACTTT	CASSEGQGSPLHF
TRBV25-1	.	TRBJ2-1	.	TGTGCCAGCAGTGAATTAGACCACAGCTCCTACAATGAGCAGTTCTTC	CASSELDHSSYNEQFF
TRBV5-6	.	TRBJ1-2	.	TGTGCCAGCGGGAGACGTGACAGGACCTATGGCTACACCTTC	CASGRRDRTYGYTF
TRBV28	TRBD2	TRBJ2-1	.	TGTGCCACCCTGACTAGCGGGAAGAGGGGTGAGCAGTTCTTC	CATLTSGKRGEQFF
TRBV5-1	.	TRBJ1-1	.	TGCGCCAGCAGCATTCAAGGGCAGTACACTGAAGCTTTCTTT	CASSIQGQYTEAFF
TRBV6-6	TRBD2	TRBJ2-7	.	TGTGCCAGCAACCCCGGGGGGACTAGCGAATACTTC	CASNPGGTSEYF
TRBV10-3	.	TRBJ1-2	.	TGTGCCATCAGTGAGTCGGGAGAGGTCTATGGCTACACCTTC	CAISESGEVYGYTF
TRBV7-8	TRBD1	TRBJ1-5	.	TGTGCCAGCAGCTTAACCGACAGGGATTGGCAGCCCCAGCATTTT	CASSLTDRDWQPQHF
TRBV11-3	.	TRBJ2-3	.	TGTGCCAGCAGCTTACGGGCATCCACAGATACGCAGTATTTT	CASSLRASTDTQYF
TRBV5-5	TRBD1	TRBJ1-1	.	TGTGCCAGCAGCTCCACTCCGGGACAGGGGGCGCGGACTGAAGCTTTCTTT	CASSSTPGQGARTEAFF
TRBV19	.	TRBJ2-1	.	TGTGCCAGTAGTATCTCTTTTCTTCCTCTCAATGAGCAGTTCTTC	CASSISFLPLNEQFF
TRBV28	.	TRBJ1-2	.	TGTGCCAGCAGTAGTCTAGGAGGTTATGGCTACACCTTC	CASSSLGGYGYTF
TRBV19	.	TRBJ2-7	.	TGTGCCAGTAGTCGAAGGCGAGAGGGGCCCTACGAGCAGTACTTC	CASSRRREGPYEQYF
TRBV18	.	TRBJ2-2	.	TGTGCCAGCTCACCAGTTGGGACTACCGGGGAGCTGTTTTTT	CASSPVGTTGELFF
TRBV19	.	TRBJ1-1	.	TGTGCCAGTAGTATTGGCCCCACTGGGACTGAAGCTTTCTTT	CASSIGPTGTEAFF
TRBV5-1	TRBD1	TRBJ2-1	.	TGCGCCAGCAGCTCGGACAGGGCCGGGGGTGAGCAGTTCTTC	CASSSDRAGGEQFF
TRBV7-6	TRBD1	TRBJ1-2	.	TGTGCCAGCAGCTTAATGTGGAGCCGGGACAGGGGCCAGAGCTATGGCTACACCTTC	CASSLMWSRDRGQSYGYTF
TRBV7-2	.	TRBJ1-4	.	TGTGCCAGCAGCCCCCGGGCTAATGAAAAACTGTTTTTT	CASSPRANEKLFF
TRBV19	.	TRBJ2-7	.	TGTGCCAGTAGTTGGACCTCAGAGGTTTATTACGAGCAGTACTTC	CASSWTSEVYYEQYF
TRBV29-1	TRBD2	TRBJ2-2	.	TGCAGCGCGGGACTAGCGGTCGGGGAGCTGTTTTTT	CSAGLAVGELFF
TRBV7-9	.	TRBJ2-2	once	TGTGCCAGCAGCTTAGAACACTTGAACACCGGGGAGCTGTTTTTT	CASSLEHLNTGELFF
TRBV11-2	.	TRBJ2-5	.	TGTGCCAGCAGCTTAGATCGGGGGTACCCGCAAGAGACCCAGTACTTC	CASSLDRGYPQETQYF
TRBV9	.	TRBJ1-4	.	TGTGCCAGCAGCGTAGGTGCGGGGACTAATGAAAAACTGTTTTTT	CASSVGAGTNEKLFF
TRBV4-1	.	TRBJ1-3	.	TGCGCCAGCAGCCGTCAGGTCGTCTCTGGAAACACCATATATTTT	CASSRQVVSGNTIYF
TRBV10-1	.	TRBJ1-5	.	TGCGCCAGCATTGGAAGGGTTGAGGGCAATCAGCCCCAGCATTTT	CASIGRVEGNQPQHF
TRBV18	TRBD1	TRBJ1-1	.	TGTGCCAGCTCATCAGACAGGGTCGGCACTGAAGCTTTCTTT	CASSSDRVGTEAFF
TRBV9	.	TRBJ1-4	.	TGTGCCAGCAGCGTAGGGAGCGGTAATGAAAAACTGTTTTTT	CASSVGSGNEKLFF
TRBV7-9	TRBD1	TRBJ2-3	.	TGTGCCAGCAGCCACGGGACAGGGAAGGATACGCAGTATTTT	CASSHGTGKDTQYF
TRBV7-9	.	TRBJ2-1	once	TGTGCCAGCAGCAACGGGGTTAACAATGAGCAGTTCTTC	CASSNGVNNEQFF
TRBV19	.	TRBJ1-2	.	TGTGCCAGTAGTAACCCGGGACCGTCTAGAGGCTACACCTTC	CASSNPGPSRGYTF
TRBV5-1	.	TRBJ1-2	.	TGCGCCAGCAGCTTCCAAACAGGGCTCGACTATGGCTACACCTTC	CASSFQTGLDYGYTF
TRBV6-6	.	TRBJ1-5	.	TGTGCCAGCACTGGACGGGGTAATCAGCCCCAGCATTTT	CASTGRGNQPQHF
TRBV11-3	TRBD2	TRBJ2-3	.	TGTGCCAGCAGCTTAGGACTAGCCGGAGATACGCAGTATTTT	CASSLGLAGDTQYF
TRBV18	TRBD1	TRBJ1-1	.	TGTGCCAGCTCGCCTCAGGTTGGGGTGACAGGGGGGAACACTGAAGCTTTCTTT	CASSPQVGVTGGNTEAFF
TRBV19	TRBD2	TRBJ2-3	.	TGTGCCAGCGGGGGGGGAGATACGCAGTATTTT	CASGGGDTQYF
TRBV19	.	TRBJ2-6	.	TGTGCCAGTAGACTACAGAGCTCTGGGGCCAACGTCCTGACTTTC	CASRLQSSGANVLTF
TRBV19	TRBD1	TRBJ1-1	.	TGTGCCAGTAGGTTACAGGGGGAATATGGCACTGAAGCTTTCTTT	CASRLQGEYGTEAFF
TRBV4-1	.	TRBJ2-5	.	TGCGCCAGCAGCCAAGGGAAGGGATCCCGAGGGACCCAGTACTTC	CASSQGKGSRGTQYF
TRBV5-1	TRBD1	TRBJ1-5	.	TGCGCCAGCAGCTTTTTGCCAGGGGGCTCGGTGGGCAATCAGCCCCAGCATTTT	CASSFLPGGSVGNQPQHF
TRBV7-3	.	TRBJ2-5	.	TGTGCCAGCAGCTTAACGAACGAAGGGCAAGAGACCCAGTACTTC	CASSLTNEGQETQYF
TRBV5-5	.	TRBJ2-5	.	TGTGCCAGCAGCGTAGGCCTTATCCAAGAGACCCAGTACTTC	CASSVGLIQETQYF
TRBV4-2	.	TRBJ2-6	.	TGTGCCAGCAGCCAATTCTACGGCGGTTCAGGGGCCAACGTCCTGACTTTC	CASSQFYGGSGANVLTF
TRBV7-9	TRBD1	TRBJ2-7	.	TGTGCCAGCAGCTCCACAGGGGGCCCACTCAACGAGCAGTACTTC	CASSSTGGPLNEQYF
TRBV7-9	.	TRBJ1-1	.	TGTGCCAGCAGCTCCGACGTGAACACTGAAGCTTTCTTT	CASSSDVNTEAFF
TRBV18	.	TRBJ1-1	.	TGTGCCAGCTCATCACAGACGGGGGACACTGAAGCTTTCTTT	CASSSQTGDTEAFF
TRBV6-5	.	TRBJ1-1	.	TGTGCCAGCAGTTACAGCTTTATGAACACTGAAGCTTTCTTT	CASSYSFMNTEAFF
TRBV30	.	TRBJ1-2	.	TGTGCCTGGTCTCGGGGGGAATGGGGCTACACCTTC	CAWSRGEWGYTF
TRBV14	TRBD1	TRBJ2-7	.	TGTGCCAGCAGGGGGGACAGCCCCTACGAGCAGTACTTC	CASRGDSPYEQYF
TRBV10-3	TRBD1	TRBJ1-4	once	TGTGCCATCAGTGAGTCGCAGGGGGTTGAAGAAAAACTGTTTTTT	CAISESQGVEEKLFF
TRBV7-3	TRBD2	TRBJ2-1	once	TGTGCCAGCAGCCCCCAGGGAGCGGGGATATACAATGAGCAGTTCTTC	CASSPQGAGIYNEQFF
TRBV30	TRBD1	TRBJ1-1	.	TGTGCCTGGGACCGGGACAGCCAACAGCGGGCTTTCTTT	CAWDRDSQQRAFF
TRBV11-3	.	TRBJ2-1	.	TGTGCCAGCAGCTTTGGGGATACTAGCTCCTACAATGAGCAGTTCTTC	CASSFGDTSSYNEQFF
TRBV27	.	TRBJ2-1	once	TGTGCCAGCAGTTTATCCTCGCCCCGGGACTACAATGAGCAGTTCTTC	CASSLSSPRDYNEQFF
TRBV27	.	TRBJ1-6	.	TGTGCCAGCAGTTGGTCGGGGGCTAATTCACCCCTCCACTTT	CASSWSGANSPLHF
TRBV11-2	TRBD2	TRBJ2-5	.	TGTGCCAGCAGCTTATTCCCCGGGCGGGAGGGCCAAGAGACCCAGTACTTC	CASSLFPGREGQETQYF
TRBV4-2	TRBD1	TRBJ2-6	.	TGTGCCAGCAGCCAGGAAATGACAGGGGCGATAAGTGGGGCCAACGTCCTGACTTTC	CASSQEMTGAISGANVLTF